This TCR beta chain was observed in a study of T cell repertoires in aging, cancer and after chemotherapy. Study-level points and caveats: Untreated cancer patients had significantly lower blood TCR diversity than age-matched healthy donors.

Amplification of TCR beta used genomic DNA extracted from peripheral blood. By sample share, this clonotype is medium-sized. Its specificity is not known. Multiplex touch-down PCR with TRB-A/B primers amplified rearranged V-D-J TRB sequences. TCRdb reprocessed the multiplex PCR reads with MiXCR, giving one entry per CDR3 protein. The sample holds 1,500 to 2,000 distinct CDR3 sequences, approximately 23% seen once. The CDR3 is made up of 17 amino acids. V dropped 1 base and J dropped 0 bases, with 13 bases sitting between them. Germline V gives CDR1 MNHEY, CDR2 SMNVEV (reference sequence). What was sequenced was blood. V usage is TRBV27 and J usage is TRBJ2-1; possibly TRBD1 or TRBD2 for D (6 bases each). This receptor was taken from a human donor with a blood cancer. The CDR3 region has the DNA TGTGCCAGCAGTTTATACGGGGGCCTTAGCTCCTACAATGAGCAGTTCTTC. As protein: CASSLYGGLSSYNEQFF.